These T cell receptor beta chains were read from a single sample in a study of response to subunit inactivated influenza vaccine. MiXCR, applied by TCRdb to the RT-PCR reads, yields one record per CDR3 protein. Of 530,000 or so distinct CDR3 sequences in the sample, 10% to 15% were seen once. The material was PBMCs from blood, obtained on the day of vaccination. The origin of the receptors is a man aged 45-65 years who received an inactivated influenza vaccine. CDR3s include the opening cysteine and the closing phenylalanine or tryptophan. D genes are given only for firm matches. Not all rows give a size; the values are once, few, many and, for expanded clones, a class.

cdr3_nt | cdr3_aa | clone_size | j_call | v_call | d_call
TGCAGTCCTAGCGGGGGGGATTACAATGAGCAGTTCTTC | CSPSGGDYNEQFF | . | TRBJ2-1 | TRBV20-1 | TRBD2
TGTGCCAGCCTAAAGCGGGACAGGGGCTCTGGGGCCAACGTCCTGACTTTC | CASLKRDRGSGANVLTF | many | TRBJ2-6 | TRBV28 | TRBD1
TGTGCCAGCTCTCCCGGGACAGGCCTTGTCCCGCAGTATTTT | CASSPGTGLVPQYF | many | TRBJ2-3 | TRBV18 | TRBD1
TGCGCCAGCAGCTTGGGTATAGGGACGGAGACCCAGTACTTC | CASSLGIGTETQYF | few | TRBJ2-5 | TRBV5-1 | .
TGTGCCAGCAGCCATATATGGACAGGGGAAGAGACCCAGTACTTC | CASSHIWTGEETQYF | . | TRBJ2-5 | TRBV4-2 | TRBD1
TGCGCCAGCAGCTTGGAGGCGCCCAACAAGCCAGATACGCAGTATTTT | CASSLEAPNKPDTQYF | few | TRBJ2-3 | TRBV5-1 | .
TGCAGTGTGGACAGGCGGAATCAGCCCCAGCATTTT | CSVDRRNQPQHF | . | TRBJ1-5 | TRBV20-1 | TRBD1
TGTGCCAGCAGCTCGGGGACTAGCGGGAACACCGGGGAGCTGTTTTTT | CASSSGTSGNTGELFF | few | TRBJ2-2 | TRBV11-2 | TRBD2
TGTGCCAGCAGTCGACAGGGGCGGCCGAACACTGAAGCTTTCTTT | CASSRQGRPNTEAFF | few | TRBJ1-1 | TRBV6-1 | TRBD1
TGTGCCAGCAGACTCCGGGACAAAGAAGCTTTCTTT | CASRLRDKEAFF | few | TRBJ1-1 | TRBV28 | .
TGTGCCAGCAGGAACCTAGCGGGGGCCTACGAGCAGTACTTC | CASRNLAGAYEQYF | . | TRBJ2-7 | TRBV27 | TRBD2
TGTGCCTGGAGGTATAGCGGCCAAGAGACCCAGTACTTC | CAWRYSGQETQYF | . | TRBJ2-5 | TRBV30 | .
TGTGCCAGCAGTTTTCTCTCCGATGGGGGAACTAGCTCCTACGAGCAGTACTTC | CASSFLSDGGTSSYEQYF | many | TRBJ2-7 | TRBV28 | .
TGCGCCAGCAGATACGGACAGGGGCCCTACGAGCAGTACTTC | CASRYGQGPYEQYF | . | TRBJ2-7 | TRBV5-1 | TRBD1
TGCGCCAGCAGCCCCCAGGGTCCTGCGGAAGAGACCCAGTACTTC | CASSPQGPAEETQYF | . | TRBJ2-5 | TRBV5-1 | .
TGTGCCAGCAACATAGACAGGGCCTTTAATCAGCCCCAGCATTTT | CASNIDRAFNQPQHF | . | TRBJ1-5 | TRBV7-2 | TRBD1
TGTGCCAGCAGTTACTCGATGGCACAGGGGGCCTACGAGCAGTACTTC | CASSYSMAQGAYEQYF | few | TRBJ2-7 | TRBV6-2/TRBV6-3 | TRBD1
TGTGCCAGCAGTTACAAAGGAACTGAAGCTTTCTTT | CASSYKGTEAFF | many | TRBJ1-1 | TRBV6-2/TRBV6-3 | .
TGTGCCAGCAGCACAATGACAGGGAACACTGAAGCTTTCTTT | CASSTMTGNTEAFF | few | TRBJ1-1 | TRBV7-2 | .
TGTGCCAGCAGCCAAGGAGCGGTGAGCTCCTACGAGCAGTACTTC | CASSQGAVSSYEQYF | . | TRBJ2-7 | TRBV4-2 | .
TGTGCCAGCAGCTCAGGGGACAGTCGTCTCGACGAGCAGTACTTC | CASSSGDSRLDEQYF | few | TRBJ2-7 | TRBV6-2/TRBV6-3 | TRBD1
TGTGCCAGCAGACTAGCGGGAGGAATCAATGAGCAGTTCTTC | CASRLAGGINEQFF | few | TRBJ2-1 | TRBV5-6 | TRBD2
TGTGCCATCACCCCGGATGGGATCGAGCAGTTCTTC | CAITPDGIEQFF | few | TRBJ2-1 | TRBV10-3 | .
TGTGCCAGCAGTTTGGCGGGGCGCGGCACTGAAGCTTTCTTT | CASSLAGRGTEAFF | few | TRBJ1-1 | TRBV12-3/TRBV12-4 | .
TGTGCCAGCAGTCGAGAGGGACTAGCGGGTTTCCAAGAGACCCAGTACTTC | CASSREGLAGFQETQYF | few | TRBJ2-5 | TRBV6-2/TRBV6-3 | TRBD2
TGTGCCAGCAGCCATCCTACCCCGACCAATGAGCAGTTCTTC | CASSHPTPTNEQFF | . | TRBJ2-1 | TRBV4-2 | .
TGTGCCAGCAGTTACTCGATAACGGGGGGCGGAACTGAAGCTTTCTTT | CASSYSITGGGTEAFF | . | TRBJ1-1 | TRBV6-5 | .
TGCAGCGTTTCTGGAAGACTATTCACAGATACGCAGTATTTT | CSVSGRLFTDTQYF | many | TRBJ2-3 | TRBV29-1 | .
TGCAGCGGCCGACTAGCGGGAGCCTACGAGCAGTACTTC | CSGRLAGAYEQYF | few | TRBJ2-7 | TRBV29-1 | TRBD2
TGTGCCAGCAGTCAGGCGGGGAGCTCCTATAATTCACCCCTCCACTTT | CASSQAGSSYNSPLHF | many | TRBJ1-6 | TRBV28 | .
TGTGCCAGCAGTGAGGTTCTGCGGGGGGCCTCCTACGAGCAGTACTTC | CASSEVLRGASYEQYF | few | TRBJ2-7 | TRBV2 | TRBD2
TGCGCCAGCAGCTTGGCCAGCGGGAGGTCAGATACGCAGTATTTT | CASSLASGRSDTQYF | few | TRBJ2-3 | TRBV5-1 | TRBD2
TGTGCCAGCAGAGCCTCGAACACCGGGGAGCTGTTTTTT | CASRASNTGELFF | few | TRBJ2-2 | TRBV12-3/TRBV12-4 | .
TGTGCCAGCAGCTTGGAGTCGGGTGGGTTGCGCGAGCAGTACTTC | CASSLESGGLREQYF | . | TRBJ2-7 | TRBV5-5 | .
TGTGCCAGCAGTGTAGCGGGACCGGTTTCAGATACGCAGTATTTT | CASSVAGPVSDTQYF | . | TRBJ2-3 | TRBV6-1 | TRBD2
TGTGCCAGCAGCTGGGGCGCAGATACGCAGTATTTT | CASSWGADTQYF | few | TRBJ2-3 | TRBV11-2 | .
TGTGCCAGCAGCTTAAGCGGGACAGGGGGCTCCGGGGAGCTGTTTTTT | CASSLSGTGGSGELFF | few | TRBJ2-2 | TRBV7-8 | TRBD1
TGTGCCAGCAGTTTAGGAGCGGCGACCTACGAGCAGTACTTC | CASSLGAATYEQYF | . | TRBJ2-7 | TRBV27 | .
TGCAGTGCTAGAGATGGACCGGGACAGAAAGCTTTCTTT | CSARDGPGQKAFF | . | TRBJ1-1 | TRBV20-1 | TRBD1
TGCAGTGCTACTCCCGGGGCTGAGCAGTTCTTC | CSATPGAEQFF | few | TRBJ2-1 | TRBV20-1 | .
TGTGCCAGCAGCTTTTATGGGGGTTTGGATACGCAGTATTTT | CASSFYGGLDTQYF | . | TRBJ2-3 | TRBV5-6 | .
TGTGCCAGCAGCCCGGTGGGCGGAGGACTAGCCGACAGCTCCTACAATGAGCAGTTCTTC | CASSPVGGGLADSSYNEQFF | few | TRBJ2-1 | TRBV4-2 | TRBD2
TGTGCCAGCAGTGTGAGAAAGGGCGGGGCCGAGCAGTACTTC | CASSVRKGGAEQYF | . | TRBJ2-7 | TRBV2 | .
TGTGCCAGAACCCTGGGGGGCTACCAAGAGACCCAGTACTTC | CARTLGGYQETQYF | few | TRBJ2-5 | TRBV5-3 | .
TGTGCCAGCAGTCCCTCGGCAGGCACAGATACGCAGTATTTT | CASSPSAGTDTQYF | . | TRBJ2-3 | TRBV12-3/TRBV12-4 | .
TGTGCCAGCAGCCCCGTAGTGAGTTTGTCGGGCACTGAAGCTTTCTTT | CASSPVVSLSGTEAFF | . | TRBJ1-1 | TRBV7-8 | .
TGTGCCACCAGTGATTCCGGGGCCAACACCATATATTTT | CATSDSGANTIYF | few | TRBJ1-3 | TRBV24-1 | .
TGCGCCAGCAGCTTGATCCCCCGGACCCAAGAGACCCAGTACTTC | CASSLIPRTQETQYF | few | TRBJ2-5 | TRBV5-1 | .
TGCAGTGCTGAAAGGGACAGGGGTTACGAGCAGTACTTC | CSAERDRGYEQYF | . | TRBJ2-7 | TRBV20-1 | TRBD1
TGCGCCAGCAGCTTATCAGAAGGGGATGAAACTTTCTTT | CASSLSEGDETFF | few | TRBJ1-1 | TRBV4-3 | .
TGTGCCAGCAGCCAAGATTCCGACGCTTATTCACCCCTCCACTTT | CASSQDSDAYSPLHF | few | TRBJ1-6 | TRBV3-1 | .
TGTGCCAGCAGACCAGATCACAGGGATGGCACAGATACGCAGTATTTT | CASRPDHRDGTDTQYF | . | TRBJ2-3 | TRBV12-3/TRBV12-4 | .
TGTGCCAGCAGCCGGGGGGTAGCGGCGAACACCGGGGAGCTGTTTTTT | CASSRGVAANTGELFF | . | TRBJ2-2 | TRBV4-2 | .
TGCGCCAGCAGTGAGTCTGAGAGGGGGAGAACCGGGGAGCTGTTTTTT | CASSESERGRTGELFF | . | TRBJ2-2 | TRBV10-1 | .
TGCAGTGCTAGAGATGGGGCCAGCATAGCCAAAAACATTCAGTACTTC | CSARDGASIAKNIQYF | . | TRBJ2-4 | TRBV20-1 | .
TGTGCCAGCAGCTTGGCCGGGGGAACCGGGGCCAACGTCCTGACTTTC | CASSLAGGTGANVLTF | . | TRBJ2-6 | TRBV7-8 | .
TGTGCCAGCGTCGAGGTACCAGGGACAGGGGGGCCAGATACGCAGTATTTT | CASVEVPGTGGPDTQYF | . | TRBJ2-3 | TRBV2 | TRBD1